The clone carrying this T cell receptor (beta chain) was seen more than once but under ten times. The antigen is not known. The data are from a study of CD8+CD57+ T cells in acquired aplastic anemia. Looking at the study overall: Mean yield of DNA from sorted CD4+ and CD8+ cells was 3 to 3.5 ug. Findings and caveats of the study: Patients and controls had in common approximately 28 CD8+ CDR3 sequences.

Trimming removed 3 bases from V and 10 bases from J; junction bases left unmatched: 11. The CDR3 consists of 16 residues. Germline-derived CDR1 and CDR2 are LGHNA and YSLEER. Genomic DNA was employed as the template in profiling TCR beta VDJ and CDR3. TCRdb reprocessed the reads with MiXCR, giving one entry per CDR3 protein. The sample comprises approximately 470,000 distinct CDR3 sequences, under 40% of which are singletons, and roughly 0.8% rests with the top ten. All patients picked for sequencing had shown, by flow cytometry, an expansion of CD8+CD57+ cells. Among the patients, none had received any therapy at the time of blood sampling.

The chain links TRBV4-3 to TRBJ2-3; 12 bases are a match to TRBD1. This TCR was sampled from a human donor with aplastic anemia. Sequencing was performed on sorted CD4+, CD8+, or CD8+CD57+ T cells (not recorded which) from PBMCs. The CDR3 here is CASSQAGTGGAYPQYF. The CDR3, as DNA: TGCGCCAGCAGCCAGGCCGGGACAGGGGGCGCTTATCCGCAGTATTTT.